This T cell receptor beta chain was captured by sequencing in a study of shared clonotypes between healthy human individuals. The assay was immunoSEQ multiplex PCR, and TCRdb's table has in-frame clones only and misses some. This sample has approximately 710,000 clones, with 90% found just once. Sequencing was carried out using memory CD8+ T cells from PBMCs. The subset was: CD45RO+ cells pooled with CCR7-negative TemRA cells. The TCR originated in a man aged 18 to 35 in good health. Some clones in this sample may be carry-over from other donors' samples.

The CDR3: CASSLGLAGARNTGELFF. In DNA, the CDR3 is TGTGCCAGCAGCCTTGGCCTAGCGGGAGCGAGGAACACCGGGGAGCTGTTTTTT. The chain combines TRBV5-6 with TRBJ2-2, with TRBD2 matching 10 bases. Losses at the gene ends were 4 bases for V and 1 base for J; bases not matched to a gene: 10. Germline loops: CDR1 SGHDT, CDR2 YYEEEE. This CDR3 has 18 residues.